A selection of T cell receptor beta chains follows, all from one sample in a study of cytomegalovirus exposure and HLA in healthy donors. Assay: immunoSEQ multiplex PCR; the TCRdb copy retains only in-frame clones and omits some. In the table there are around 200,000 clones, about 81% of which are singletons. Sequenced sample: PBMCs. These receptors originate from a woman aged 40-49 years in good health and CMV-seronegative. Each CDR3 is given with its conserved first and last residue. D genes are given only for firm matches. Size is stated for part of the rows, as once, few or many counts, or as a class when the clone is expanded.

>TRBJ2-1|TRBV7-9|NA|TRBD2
CASSPRGGRAQYNEQFF
TGTGCCAGCAGCCCCAGGGGCGGGAGGGCCCAGTACAATGAGCAGTTCTTC
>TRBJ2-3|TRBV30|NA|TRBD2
CAWGAGGGPTDTQYF
TGTGCCTGGGGAGCGGGAGGGGGCCCCACAGATACGCAGTATTTT
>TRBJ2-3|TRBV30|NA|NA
CAWSASGLMGPTETQYF
TGTGCCTGGAGTGCCTCAGGACTTATGGGTCCCACAGAAACGCAGTATTTT
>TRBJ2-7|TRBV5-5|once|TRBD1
CASSRDRDEQYF
TGTGCCAGCAGCCGGGACAGGGACGAGCAGTACTTC
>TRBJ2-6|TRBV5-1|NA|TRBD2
CASSFRGLAVNSGANVLTF
TGCGCCAGCAGCTTTCGGGGACTAGCGGTAAACTCTGGGGCCAACGTCCTGACTTTC
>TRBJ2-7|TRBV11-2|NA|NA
CASSLRGAPPYEQYF
TGTGCCAGCAGCTTACGGGGGGCGCCCCCCTACGAGCAGTACTTC
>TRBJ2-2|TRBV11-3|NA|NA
CASSLATGGELFF
TGTGCCAGCAGCTTAGCAACTGGCGGGGAGCTGTTTTTT
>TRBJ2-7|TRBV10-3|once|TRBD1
CATRDSDPGEQYF
TGTGCCACCCGGGACAGCGATCCAGGGGAGCAGTACTTC
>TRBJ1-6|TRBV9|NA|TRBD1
CASSEQGVPYNSPLHF
TGTGCCAGCAGCGAACAGGGGGTCCCCTATAATTCACCCCTCCACTTT
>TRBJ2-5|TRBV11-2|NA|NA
CASSLGTVSETQYF
TGTGCCAGCAGCTTAGGAACAGTCTCGGAGACCCAGTACTTC
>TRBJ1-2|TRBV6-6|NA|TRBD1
CASSDGQGHGYTF
TGTGCCAGCAGTGACGGACAGGGACATGGCTACACCTTC
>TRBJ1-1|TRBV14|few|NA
CASSQDLGRVPTEAFF
TGTGCCAGCAGCCAAGATCTGGGGAGGGTCCCCACTGAAGCTTTCTTT
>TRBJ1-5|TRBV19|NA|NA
CASQGPADNQPQHF
TGTGCCAGCCAGGGGCCTGCTGACAATCAGCCCCAGCATTTT
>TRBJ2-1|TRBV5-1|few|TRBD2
CASSLVLAGGPLNEQFF
TGCGCCAGCAGCTTGGTACTAGCGGGAGGGCCCTTGAATGAGCAGTTCTTC
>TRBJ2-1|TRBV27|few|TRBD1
CASSFFNRGLSQNEQFF
TGTGCCAGCAGTTTCTTTAACAGGGGCTTAAGTCAGAATGAGCAGTTCTTC
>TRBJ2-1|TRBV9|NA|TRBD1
CASSGSTGGGYNEQFF
TGTGCCAGCAGCGGGTCGACAGGGGGAGGATACAATGAGCAGTTCTTC
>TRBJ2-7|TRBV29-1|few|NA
CSVATASYEQYF
TGCAGCGTTGCAACAGCTTCCTACGAGCAGTACTTC
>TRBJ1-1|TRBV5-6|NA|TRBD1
CASGVGQVLGEAFF
TGTGCCAGCGGGGTCGGACAGGTACTTGGTGAAGCTTTCTTT
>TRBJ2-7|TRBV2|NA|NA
CASSPTGYEQYF
TGTGCCAGCAGTCCTACAGGCTACGAGCAGTACTTC
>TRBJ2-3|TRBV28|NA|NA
CASWDNPSTDTQYF
TGTGCCAGCTGGGACAACCCTAGCACAGATACGCAGTATTTT
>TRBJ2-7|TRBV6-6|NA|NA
CASRRPGNSYEQYF
TGTGCCAGCAGGCGGCCCGGCAACTCCTACGAGCAGTACTTC